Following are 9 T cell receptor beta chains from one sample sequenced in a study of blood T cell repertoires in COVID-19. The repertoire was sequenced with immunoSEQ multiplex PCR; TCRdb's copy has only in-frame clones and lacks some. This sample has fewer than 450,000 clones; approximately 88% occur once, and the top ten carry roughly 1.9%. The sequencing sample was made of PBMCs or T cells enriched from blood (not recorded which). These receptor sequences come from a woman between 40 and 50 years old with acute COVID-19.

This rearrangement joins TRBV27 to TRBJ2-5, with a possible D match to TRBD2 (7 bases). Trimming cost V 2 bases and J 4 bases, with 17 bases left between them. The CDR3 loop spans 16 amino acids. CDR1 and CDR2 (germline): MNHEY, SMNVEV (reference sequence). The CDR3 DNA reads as TGTGCCAGCAGTTTAAGTAGGGGGGGTAGTCCAGAGACCCAGTACTTC. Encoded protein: CASSLSRGGSPETQYF.

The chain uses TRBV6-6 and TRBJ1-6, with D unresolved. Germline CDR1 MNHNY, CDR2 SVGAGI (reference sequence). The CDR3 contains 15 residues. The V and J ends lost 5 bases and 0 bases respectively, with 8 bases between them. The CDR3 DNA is TGTGCCAGCAGTCTACAGAGCTCCTATAATTCACCCCTCCACTTT. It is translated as CASSLQSSYNSPLHF.

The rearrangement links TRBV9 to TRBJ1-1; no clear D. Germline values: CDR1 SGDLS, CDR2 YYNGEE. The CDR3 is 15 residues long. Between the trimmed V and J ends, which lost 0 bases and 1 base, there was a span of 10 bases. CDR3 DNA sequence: TGTGCCAGCAGCGTAGTGGAGATAGGGAACACTGAAGCTTTCTTT. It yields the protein CASSVVEIGNTEAFF.

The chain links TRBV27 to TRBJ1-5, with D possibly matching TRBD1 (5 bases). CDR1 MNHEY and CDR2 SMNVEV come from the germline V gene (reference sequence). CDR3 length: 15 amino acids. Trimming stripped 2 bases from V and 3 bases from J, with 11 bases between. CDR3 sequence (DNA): TGTGCCAGCAGTTTACGGCAGGGACTCAATCAGCCCCAGCATTTT. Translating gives CASSLRQGLNQPQHF.

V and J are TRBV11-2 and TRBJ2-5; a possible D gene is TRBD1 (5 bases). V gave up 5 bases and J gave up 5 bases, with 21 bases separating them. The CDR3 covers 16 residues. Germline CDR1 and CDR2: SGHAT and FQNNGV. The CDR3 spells CASSVSPGKGQETQYF. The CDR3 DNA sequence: TGTGCCAGCAGCGTCTCCCCAGGGAAGGGGCAGGAGACCCAGTACTTC. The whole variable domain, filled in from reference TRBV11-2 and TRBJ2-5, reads EAGVAQSPRYKIIEKRQSVAFWCNPISGHATLYWYQQILGQGPKLLIQFQNNGVVDDSQLPKDRFSAERLKGVDSTLKIQPAKLEDSAVYLCASSVSPGKGQETQYFGPGTRLLVL.

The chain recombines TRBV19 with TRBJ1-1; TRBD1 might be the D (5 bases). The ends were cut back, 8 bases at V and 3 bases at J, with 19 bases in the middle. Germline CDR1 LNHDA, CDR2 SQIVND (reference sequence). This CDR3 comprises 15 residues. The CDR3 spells CASGRAGRVYTEAFF. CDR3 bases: TGTGCCAGTGGCCGAGCGGGCAGGGTATACACTGAAGCTTTCTTT. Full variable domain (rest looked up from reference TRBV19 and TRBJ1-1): DGGITQSPKYLFRKEGQNVTLSCEQNLNHDAMYWYRQDPGQGLRLIYYSQIVNDFQKGDIAEGYSVSREKKESFPLTVTSAQKNPTAFYLCASGRAGRVYTEAFFGQGTRLTVV.

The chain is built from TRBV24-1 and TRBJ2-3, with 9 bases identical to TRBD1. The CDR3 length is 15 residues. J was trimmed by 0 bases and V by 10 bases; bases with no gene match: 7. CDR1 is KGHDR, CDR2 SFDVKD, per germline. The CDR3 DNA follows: TGTGCCACTATGACAGGGGGAAGGAGCACAGATACGCAGTATTTT. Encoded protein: CATMTGGRSTDTQYF.

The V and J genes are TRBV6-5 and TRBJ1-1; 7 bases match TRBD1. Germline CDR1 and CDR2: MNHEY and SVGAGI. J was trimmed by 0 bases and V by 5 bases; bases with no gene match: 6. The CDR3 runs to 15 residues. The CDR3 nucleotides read TGTGCCAGCAGTACTCGACAGGGTATGAACACTGAAGCTTTCTTT. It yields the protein CASSTRQGMNTEAFF.

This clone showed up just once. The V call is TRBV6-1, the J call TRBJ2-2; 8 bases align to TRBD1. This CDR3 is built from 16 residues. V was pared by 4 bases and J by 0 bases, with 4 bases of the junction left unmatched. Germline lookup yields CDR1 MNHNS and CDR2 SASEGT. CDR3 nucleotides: TGTGCCAGCAGTGGCAGGGGGCCCTCGAACACCGGGGAGCTGTTTTTT. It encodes CASSGRGPSNTGELFF.